This T cell receptor beta chain is drawn from a study of CD8+CD57+ T cells in acquired aplastic anemia. Study context: Mean yield of DNA from sorted CD4+ and CD8+ cells was approximately 3 ug.

This clonotype was recorded at least ten times. Sequencing was done on patients that had shown CD8+CD57+ cell expansion by flow cytometry. The ends were cut back, 1 base at V and 3 bases at J, with 12 bases in the middle. This CDR3 has 16 amino acids. Profiles of TCR beta VDJ and CDR3 were generated from a genomic DNA template. One entry per CDR3 protein, called by TCRdb with MiXCR from the reads. The sample records 200,000 to 250,000 distinct CDR3 sequences, approximately 51% being singletons. Sample: sorted CD4+, CD8+, or CD8+CD57+ T cells (not recorded which) from PBMCs. This chain connects TRBV12-3 or TRBV12-4 to TRBJ1-4; D gene ambiguous. This receptor was identified in a human donor with aplastic anemia. DNA of the CDR3: TGTGCCAGCAGTTTAGTCCTCTCCGGGGCTAATGAAAAACTGTTTTTT. It is translated as CASSLVLSGANEKLFF.